One and the same sample provided the 30 T cell receptor beta chains below, sequenced in a study of Graves' ophthalmopathy and Graves' hyperthyroidism. Amplification from RNA transcripts yielded the TCR beta CDR3 regions. An opening RT-PCR round employed HTBI primers and preceded a second-round multiplex PCR. Each CDR3 protein gets one entry after TCRdb re-called the multiplex PCR reads with MiXCR. The sample lists about 480,000 distinct CDR3 sequences; approximately 15% were seen once. The sequencing sample was made of blood. All receptors come from a woman in her twenties or thirties with Graves' ophthalmopathy.

The sample holds many counts of this clonotype. The V call is TRBV10-3, the J call TRBJ2-7; D not resolved. The CDR3 has 13 residues. Trimming took 0 bases from V and 1 from J, leaving 4 bases between them. Per germline, CDR1 ENHRY and CDR2 SYGVKD. CDR3 DNA sequence: TGTGCCATCAGTGAGTCTATATCCTACGAGCAGTACTTC. It translates to CAISESISYEQYF.

This clonotype was counted between two and nine times. It is likely a read error, because the conserved phenylalanine at the end of the CDR3 is missing. The rearrangement uses TRBV12-3 or TRBV12-4 and TRBJ1-2; the D is unclear. Between the trimmed V and J ends, which lost 10 bases and 5 bases, there was a span of 17 bases. The CDR3 runs 13 residues. The CDR3: CATAREGDYGYTY. The CDR3 nucleotides are TGTGCCACGGCTCGGGAAGGCGATTATGGCTACACCTAC.

The chain combines TRBV13 with TRBJ2-7; TRBD2 is a possible D gene (5 bases). The CDR3 loop spans 15 amino acids. Per the germline V gene, CDR1 is PRHDT and CDR2 is FYEKMQ (reference sequence). V was pared by 5 bases and J by 4 bases, with 18 bases between. The CDR3 bases are TGTGCCAGCAGCCCCCCCTGGGGAGAGGGTTACGAGCAGTACTTC. Translated, it gives CASSPPWGEGYEQYF.

The table lists this clonotype with a few counts. The chain carries TRBV5-6 and TRBJ2-4; TRBD1 matches at 7 bases. Germline lookup yields CDR1 SGHDT and CDR2 YYEEEE. This CDR3 region has 17 residues. Germline trimming cut 4 bases from V and 0 bases from J; bases unmatched to any gene: 10. The CDR3 nucleotides read TGTGCCAGCAGCGGATCACCGGGACAGATAGCCAAAAACATTCAGTACTTC. This encodes CASSGSPGQIAKNIQYF.

The table lists this clonotype with many counts. The gene calls are TRBV12-3 or TRBV12-4 and TRBJ2-7; D is ambiguous. The CDR3 covers 12 residues. Trimming took 7 bases from V and 0 from J, leaving 7 bases between them. The CDR3 DNA sequence: TGTGCCAGCAATCATGACTCCTACGAGCAGTACTTC. Residues: CASNHDSYEQYF.

The chain links TRBV7-8 to TRBJ1-6; 7 nucleotides line up with TRBD1. V lost 5 bases, J lost 4 bases, and 11 bases stayed unmatched. This CDR3 region has 17 residues. Germline CDR1 SGHVS, CDR2 FQNEAQ. DNA of the CDR3: TGTGCCAGCAGCCCCGGCAGGGGGTGGGAATATAATTCACCCCTCCACTTT. Translating it yields CASSPGRGWEYNSPLHF.

This clonotype showed up just a few times. The chain employs TRBV3-1 and TRBJ1-2; the D is unclear. Deletions cut 4 bases from V and 2 bases from J, with 14 bases between. Germline lookup yields CDR1 LGHDT and CDR2 YNNKEL (reference sequence). The CDR3 loop spans 15 amino acids. DNA of the CDR3: TGTGCCAGCAGCCCCGTGAGCGCCATGAACTATGGCTACACCTTC. Translating gives CASSPVSAMNYGYTF.

This clonotype was picked up many times. An end of the junction does not agree with germline; a read error may underlie this. The rearrangement links TRBV4-1 to TRBJ2-7, with a weak D call TRBD2 (5 bases). The CDR3 spans 17 residues. Germline V gene data show CDR1 as MGHRA and CDR2 as YSYEKL. CDR3 protein: CASSHPVGGRSYELVLF. CDR3 sequence (DNA): TGCGCCAGCAGCCACCCCGTCGGTGGGAGATCCTACGAGCTTGTGCTTTTC.

This clonotype was detected many times. The chain employs TRBV6-1 and TRBJ2-7; TRBD2 agrees at 8 bases. Germline CDR1 and CDR2: MNHNS and SASEGT. This CDR3 contains 14 residues. V was pared by 6 bases and J by 2 bases, with 6 bases of the junction left unmatched. The CDR3, as DNA: TGTGCCAGCAGAGAACGGGGGGGCACCTACGAGCAGTACTTC. Protein product: CASRERGGTYEQYF.

This clonotype occurred many times. V usage is TRBV7-8 and J usage is TRBJ2-5; 7 bases match TRBD1. This CDR3 is 13 amino acids long. From germline, CDR1 is SGHVS and CDR2 FQNEAQ. The V and J ends lost 3 bases and 7 bases, in that order; junction bases with no gene match: 5. Here the CDR3 reads CASSFTGAGTQYF. CDR3 coding DNA: TGTGCCAGCAGCTTTACAGGGGCCGGGACCCAGTACTTC. The variable domain in full, with the rest retrieved from reference TRBV7-8 and TRBJ2-5, is GAGVSQSPRYKVAKRGQDVALRCDPISGHVSLFWYQQALGQGPEFLTYFQNEAQLDKSGLPSDRFFAERPEGSVSTLKIQRTQQEDSAVYLCASSFTGAGTQYFGPGTRLLVL.

This clonotype was picked up many times. The V call is TRBV6-7, the J call TRBJ2-7, with 7 bases aligning to TRBD1. TRBV6-7 is sorted into the ORF group, with uncertain function. Trimming at V came to 6 bases and at J to 3 bases, leaving 2 bases not matched to a gene. CDR3 size: 12 residues. In DNA form, the CDR3 reads TGTGCCAGCAGACACAGGGGCTACGAGCAGTACTTC. Protein sequence: CASRHRGYEQYF.

Only a few counts were recorded for this clonotype. It may be a read error: a sequence one base away is much more abundant. The chain is built from TRBV6-1 and TRBJ2-7; TRBD1 matches 7 bases. The CDR3 is 14 amino acids. CDR1 is MNHNS and CDR2 is SASEGT in the germline V gene. After removal of 6 bases from V and 1 base from J, the junction contained 6 bases not matched to a gene. CDR3: CASRPRGRSYEQYF. Here the CDR3 DNA reads TGTGCCAGCAGACCGAGGGGGCGGTCCTACGAGCAGTACTTC.

This clonotype was counted at least ten times. V gene TRBV7-2 combines with J gene TRBJ2-5; 9 nucleotides agree with TRBD2. This CDR3 region has 14 residues. Trimming at V came to 5 bases and at J to 3 bases, leaving 4 bases not matched to a gene. The germline V gene has CDR1 SGHTA and CDR2 FQGNSA. This CDR3 reads CASSRQRGEETQYF. CDR3 nucleotide sequence: TGTGCCAGCAGCAGACAGCGGGGGGAAGAGACCCAGTACTTC.

At least ten counts were recorded for this clonotype. One junction end disagrees with the germline gene, perhaps due to a read error. The J gene is TRBJ2-5, the V gene TRBV4-1, with 9 bases identical to TRBD1. The CDR3 contains 15 residues. Germline loops: CDR1 MGHRA, CDR2 YSYEKL. The CDR3 here is CASSHRDRDEETQCF. In DNA form, the CDR3 reads TGCGCCAGCAGCCATCGGGACAGGGATGAAGAGACCCAGTGCTTC.

This clonotype came up many times. The rearrangement uses TRBV12-3 or TRBV12-4 and TRBJ2-7, with D tentatively TRBD1 (6 bases). V lost 8 bases, J lost 3 bases, and 14 bases lay in between. The CDR3 has 13 residues. CDR3 in amino acids: CASGAGVGYEQYF. The CDR3 DNA reads as TGTGCCAGCGGCGCAGGGGTAGGCTACGAGCAGTACTTC.

The rearrangement joins TRBV15 to TRBJ1-1; perhaps TRBD1 as D (5 bases). The CDR3 covers 15 residues. Germline CDR1 and CDR2: LNHNV and YYDKDF (reference sequence). V lost 3 bases and J lost 3, with 14 bases in between. The CDR3 nucleotides are TGTGCCACCAGCAGCTCCTACGGGGCCGACACTGAAGCTTTCTTT. It codes for CATSSSYGADTEAFF.

This clonotype was found many times. The rearrangement joins TRBV27 to TRBJ2-2; unclear D gene. CDR3 length equals 16 residues. CDR1 and CDR2 (germline): MNHEY, SMNVEV (reference sequence). With 7 bases removed from V and 0 bases from J, the gap between germline ends came to 15 bases. The CDR3 region has the DNA TGTGCCAGCACCGAGGTGGCACTGACGAACACCGGGGAGCTGTTTTTT. Translated: CASTEVALTNTGELFF.

This clonotype was detected a few times. The chain has TRBV20-1 and TRBJ2-5; possible D gene TRBD2, 6 bases. V lost 1 base and J 2 bases, leaving 8 bases between the germline ends. Per the germline V gene, CDR1 is DFQATT and CDR2 is SNEGSKA (reference sequence). The CDR3 spans 13 residues. CDR3 DNA sequence: TGCAGTGCTAGAGCGGGAGCACAAGAGACCCAGTACTTC. Its translation: CSARAGAQETQYF.

Ten or more counts support this clonotype. The V and J genes are TRBV6-5 and TRBJ1-3; 8 nucleotides align to TRBD1. V lost 4 bases to trimming and J lost 4 bases; unmatched junction nucleotides: 6. The germline gives CDR1 MNHEY, CDR2 SVGAGI. The CDR3 consists of 15 residues. The CDR3 nucleotides are TGTGCCAGCAGTTCCACGACAGGGGAGGGAAACACCATATATTTT. It yields the protein CASSSTTGEGNTIYF.

This chain uses TRBV27 with TRBJ1-2, with 7 bases fitting TRBD1. The CDR3 has 15 amino acids. V was pared by 4 bases and J by 1 base, with 6 bases of the junction left unmatched. Per the germline V gene, CDR1 is MNHEY and CDR2 is SMNVEV (reference sequence). The CDR3 loop reads CASSSLTGNNYGYTF. The CDR3 DNA reads TGTGCCAGCAGTTCCCTGACAGGGAATAACTATGGCTACACCTTC.

The chain combines TRBV6-2 or TRBV6-3 with TRBJ1-2; no firm D call. CDR3 length: 12 residues. Germline V CDR1 and CDR2: MNHEY, SVGEGT. Trimming removed 2 bases at V and 6 bases at J, with 7 bases between. Here the CDR3 reads CASSYIGDGYTF. CDR3 nucleotides: TGTGCCAGCAGTTACATCGGGGATGGCTACACCTTC.

This clonotype was found once. The V call is TRBV12-3 or TRBV12-4, the J call TRBJ2-5; either TRBD1 or TRBD2 may fit D (5 bases each). This CDR3 has 14 residues. V was shortened by 7 bases and J by 5 bases, with 17 bases between the two germline ends. The CDR3 nucleotides read TGTGCCAGCACCGAAAGGGACCGCCCTGAGACCCAGTACTTC. It encodes CASTERDRPETQYF.

This clonotype came up many times. V is TRBV11-2 and J is TRBJ1-1, with a possible D match to TRBD1 (6 bases). Germline V gene sequence: CDR1 SGHAT, CDR2 FQNNGV. The ends were cut back, 3 bases at V and 8 bases at J, with 16 bases in the middle. The CDR3 consists of 14 residues. CDR3 sequence (DNA): TGTGCCAGCAGCTTGGGGACTCGGACAGACGAAGCTTTCTTT. Protein: CASSLGTRTDEAFF.

This clonotype has a single count. Germline is not matched at one junction end, which may reflect a read error. This chain joins TRBV7-3 and TRBJ2-7; 9 bases fit TRBD1. Per the germline V gene, CDR1 is SGHTA and CDR2 is FQGTGA. This CDR3 is 15 amino acids long. The CDR3 bases are TGTGCCAGCATCTTAACGGGGACAGGGAGTTACGAGCAGTACTTC. Encoded protein: CASILTGTGSYEQYF.

About this clonotype itself: At one end, the junction sequence differs from germline, possibly due to a read error. This chain joins TRBV4-1 and TRBJ2-2; 10 positions agree with TRBD1. The CDR3 covers 19 residues. The V gene's germline CDR1 is MGHRA and CDR2 YSYEKL. The CDR3 DNA reads as TGCGCCAGCAGCCAAGACCCCCAGGGGGACAGGGGTAACACCGGGGAGCTGTTGTTT. This encodes CASSQDPQGDRGNTGELLF.

Worth noting for this clonotype: The junction departs from germline at one end; a sequencing error may be responsible. This chain uses TRBV7-3 with TRBJ2-7, with 7 positions matching TRBD1. The CDR3 has 15 residues. The germline V gene has CDR1 SGHTA and CDR2 FQGTGA. The CDR3 DNA reads as TGTGCCAGCATCTTAGGGACAGTAAGCTCCTACGAGCAGTACTTC. It is translated as CASILGTVSSYEQYF.

This clonotype has ten or more counts. This rearrangement joins TRBV6-1 to TRBJ2-3, with TRBD2 matching 11 bases. Germline trimming cut 6 bases from V and 6 bases from J; bases unmatched to any gene: 5. Per the germline V gene, CDR1 is MNHNS and CDR2 is SASEGT. The CDR3 has 14 amino acids. The CDR3 sequence: CASRLAGDMDTQYF. The CDR3 DNA follows: TGTGCCAGCAGACTAGCGGGGGACATGGATACGCAGTATTTT.

This clonotype was found many times. This chain connects TRBV25-1 to TRBJ1-1; D is unclear. The germline V gene encodes CDR1 MGHDK and CDR2 SYGVNS. With 6 bases removed from V and 6 bases from J, the gap between germline ends came to 11 bases. The CDR3 runs to 12 residues. The chain's CDR3 is CASRMGVSEAFF. The DNA for the CDR3 is TGTGCCAGCAGGATGGGCGTATCTGAAGCTTTCTTT.

This clonotype has ten or more counts. The CDR3 DNA is TGTGCCACCAGTGAATTGACAGGGATCACCTACGAGCAGTACTTC. As protein: CATSELTGITYEQYF. The chain is built from TRBV24-1 and TRBJ2-7, with 7 bases fitting TRBD1. This CDR3 region has 15 residues. Germline CDR1 and CDR2: KGHDR and SFDVKD. The J segment lost 2 bases and the V segment lost 4 bases, leaving 7 bases of the junction unmatched.

This clonotype was seen repeatedly, ten times or more. V is TRBV20-1 and J is TRBJ1-2; TRBD1 might be the D (6 bases). The germline V gene encodes CDR1 DFQATT and CDR2 SNEGSKA (reference sequence). With 3 bases removed from V and 8 bases from J, the gap between germline ends came to 16 bases. The CDR3 spans 13 residues. The CDR3 sequence is CSASSATGRGYTF. The CDR3 coding sequence is TGCAGTGCTAGCTCCGCGACAGGTCGGGGCTACACCTTC.